Following are 19 T cell receptor beta chains from one sample sequenced in a study of naive and memory T cell subsets. The antigens for these receptors are not known. An equimolar mix of two oligonucleotides served as the beta constant-region primer for TRBC1 and TRBC2. Four rounds of PCR amplified the ligated cDNA using nested alpha and beta constant-region primers plus SP2. TCRdb independently ran MiXCR on the UMI-ligation and nested PCR reads; one entry per CDR3 protein. The sample comprises over 110,000 distinct CDR3 sequences, under 25% of which are singletons, and about 0.57% rests with the top ten. Findings and limits, study-wide: Naive repertoires, especially CD8, held a few larger clonotypes, possibly memory cells re-expressing CD45RA.

The specimen sequenced was naive CD8+ T cells from blood. The receptors shown here come from a human donor in good health.

The gene calls are TRBV27 and TRBJ2-1, with 9 bases identical to TRBD2. The trim removed 2 bases at V and 6 bases at J, leaving 8 bases unmatched. The CDR3 covers 16 residues. Germline V CDR1 and CDR2: MNHEY, SMNVEV (reference sequence). CDR3 DNA sequence: TGTGCCAGCAGTTTAAGTGCTAGCGGGATAGGCAATGAGCAGTTCTTC. Translating gives CASSLSASGIGNEQFF.

V is TRBV7-2 and J is TRBJ2-5; D is unresolved. Germline CDR1 is SGHTA and CDR2 is FQGNSA. The CDR3 runs to 16 residues. Trimming removed 4 bases at V and 2 bases at J, with 17 bases between. The CDR3 region is CASSSKWATGQETQYF. The CDR3 coding sequence is TGTGCCAGCAGCTCGAAGTGGGCTACTGGGCAAGAGACCCAGTACTTC.

The rearrangement uses TRBV28 and TRBJ2-7; D perhaps matches TRBD2 (6 bases). CDR1 MDHEN and CDR2 SYDVKM come from the germline V gene. The CDR3 has 13 amino acids. The V end lost 11 bases, the J end lost 3 bases, and 17 bases lay between the germline ends. The CDR3 protein is CAAGLQRIYEQYF. Written as DNA, the CDR3 is TGTGCCGCGGGACTCCAGAGAATCTACGAGCAGTACTTC.

There are a few counts of this clonotype. The chain carries TRBV3-1 and TRBJ2-7; 13 bases agree with TRBD2. V shed 1 base, J shed 6 bases, and the junction held 3 bases outside the gene matches. From germline, CDR1 is LGHDT and CDR2 YNNKEL (reference sequence). The CDR3 totals 15 residues. The CDR3 spells CASSQVLAGGIEQYF. Written as DNA, the CDR3 is TGTGCCAGCAGCCAAGTACTAGCGGGAGGGATCGAGCAGTACTTC.

In DNA form, the CDR3 reads TGCAGTGCTAGAGATTCGGGGGGAGAGAGGGACAATGAGCAGTTCTTC. Translation gives CSARDSGGERDNEQFF. The chain recombines TRBV20-1 with TRBJ2-1, with 7 bases aligning to TRBD2. V lost 0 bases, J lost 5 bases, and 10 bases stayed unmatched. This CDR3 has 16 amino acids. CDR1 is DFQATT, CDR2 SNEGSKA, per germline (reference sequence).

In this sample, this clonotype turned up many times. CDR3 in DNA: TGTGCCAGCAGTTTAGACGAGCAGTACTTC. Its translation is CASSLDEQYF. The chain combines TRBV12-3 or TRBV12-4 with TRBJ2-7; no reliable D call. This CDR3 is built from 10 residues. V dropped 1 base and J dropped 5 bases, with 0 bases sitting between them.

A few counts support this clonotype. V usage is TRBV28 and J usage is TRBJ2-3; D may be TRBD2 (6 bases). The CDR3 spans 16 residues. V gave up 2 bases and J gave up 2 bases, with 14 bases separating them. Germline V CDR1 and CDR2: MDHEN, SYDVKM. The CDR3 protein is CASSLGLARLTDTQYF. The CDR3 DNA sequence: TGTGCCAGCAGTTTAGGCCTAGCGCGCCTCACAGATACGCAGTATTTT.

The table lists this clonotype with a few counts. The chain links TRBV7-2 to TRBJ2-1; D uncertain. From germline, CDR1 is SGHTA and CDR2 FQGNSA. The CDR3 loop spans 14 amino acids. Trimming stripped 7 bases from V and 7 bases from J, with 17 bases between. The CDR3 sequence is CASNYPGRVNEQFF. In DNA form, the CDR3 reads TGTGCCAGCAACTACCCCGGCCGCGTGAATGAGCAGTTCTTC.

The gene calls are TRBV9 and TRBJ2-5; tentative D call: TRBD2 (5 bases). Germline V lookup: CDR1 SGDLS, CDR2 YYNGEE. V was pared by 0 bases and J by 5 bases, with 14 bases between. This CDR3 has 15 amino acids. For the CDR3, the DNA is TGTGCCAGCAGCGTAGGTCGCCTAGCTGATGAGACCCAGTACTTC. It translates to CASSVGRLADETQYF. The entire variable domain, with the rest obtained from reference TRBV9 and TRBJ2-5, is as follows: DSGVTQTPKHLITATGQRVTLRCSPRSGDLSVYWYQQSLDQGLQFLIQYYNGEERAKGNILERFSAQQFPDLHSELNLSSLELGDSALYFCASSVGRLADETQYFGPGTRLLVL.

This clonotype was picked up one time. The chain joins TRBV6-5 to TRBJ2-7, with D possibly TRBD2 on 6 matching bases. The germline V and J ends were trimmed by 6 bases and 6 bases, with 24 bases remaining between them. Germline loops: CDR1 MNHEY, CDR2 SVGAGI. This CDR3 has 16 amino acids. The CDR3 reads CASSHGGGGTGLEQYF. The CDR3 coding sequence is TGTGCCAGCAGCCATGGCGGTGGAGGGACGGGGCTCGAGCAGTACTTC.

The chain is built from TRBV19 and TRBJ1-1; weak D call: TRBD1 (6 bases). From germline, CDR1 is LNHDA and CDR2 SQIVND (reference sequence). The germline V and J ends were trimmed by 3 bases and 1 base, with 9 bases remaining between them. This CDR3 comprises 14 residues. For the CDR3, the DNA is TGTGCCAGTAGTATTGGGGGGCAGAACACTGAAGCTTTCTTT. Its translation: CASSIGGQNTEAFF.

This chain links TRBV4-3 with TRBJ2-1, with D tentatively TRBD2 (6 bases). Per the germline V gene, CDR1 is LGHNA and CDR2 is YSLEER. The CDR3 is 13 amino acids. V lost 2 bases and J lost 10, with 12 bases in between. CDR3 protein: CASSQRGGGEQFF. The CDR3 nucleotides read TGCGCCAGCAGCCAAAGGGGAGGCGGGGAGCAGTTCTTC.

The J gene is TRBJ1-1, the V gene TRBV7-9; tentatively, D is TRBD1 (5 bases). Germline values: CDR1 SEHNR, CDR2 FQNEAQ (reference sequence). The V gene lost 7 bases and the J gene lost 2 bases, with 26 bases spanning the gap. This CDR3 has 18 residues. DNA of the CDR3: TGTGCCAGCACCCCAGCCCTTAAGGAGGCAGGGCTAAACACTGAAGCTTTCTTT. It encodes CASTPALKEAGLNTEAFF.

The chain carries TRBV28 and TRBJ2-7; a weak D match, TRBD1 (6 bases). V was clipped by 6 bases and J by 3 bases, with 12 bases between them. Germline V CDR1 and CDR2: MDHEN, SYDVKM. The length of the CDR3 is 13 residues. The CDR3 nucleotides read TGTGCCAGCAGACCCCAGGGGTTCTACGAGCAGTACTTC. The encoded protein is CASRPQGFYEQYF.

The chain recombines TRBV7-6 with TRBJ2-7; tentatively, D is TRBD1 (6 bases). This CDR3 has 14 amino acids. The V gene lost 5 bases and the J gene lost 3 bases, with 14 bases spanning the gap. Per germline, CDR1 SGHVS and CDR2 FNYEAQ. This chain's CDR3 is CASSNENRVYEQYF. CDR3 in DNA: TGTGCCAGCAGCAACGAAAACAGGGTCTACGAGCAGTACTTC.

This clonotype was observed a few times. This chain uses TRBV7-9 with TRBJ1-1; D unresolved. The V and J ends lost 6 bases and 6 bases respectively, with 11 bases between them. The CDR3 extends over 12 amino acids. The germline gives CDR1 SEHNR, CDR2 FQNEAQ (reference sequence). As DNA, the CDR3 is TGTGCCAGCAGTTCAGCGGTCGCTGAAGCTTTCTTT. Residues: CASSSAVAEAFF.

The chain has TRBV28 and TRBJ2-1; 9 bases are shared with TRBD2. The CDR3 extends over 16 amino acids. CDR1 and CDR2 (germline): MDHEN, SYDVKM. The J segment lost 0 bases and the V segment lost 2 bases, leaving 2 bases of the junction unmatched. Written as DNA, the CDR3 is TGTGCCAGCAGTTTACGACTAGCGGACTCCTACAATGAGCAGTTCTTC. Translation gives CASSLRLADSYNEQFF.

The chain combines TRBV5-6 with TRBJ2-3, with 13 positions matching TRBD2. The trim removed 4 bases at V and 6 bases at J, leaving 5 bases unmatched. The CDR3 is made up of 15 amino acids. CDR1 and CDR2 from the germline V gene are SGHDT and YYEEEE. This CDR3 reads CASSTGLAGVDTQYF. DNA for the CDR3: TGTGCCAGCAGCACCGGACTAGCGGGAGTTGATACGCAGTATTTT.

In its sample, this clonotype was seen a few times. This chain uses TRBV28 with TRBJ2-5; 9 nucleotides line up with TRBD1. Looked up from germline, CDR1 is MDHEN and CDR2 is SYDVKM. Trimming at V came to 1 base and at J to 5 bases, leaving 14 bases not matched to a gene. The CDR3 is made up of 18 amino acids. The CDR3 DNA reads as TGTGCCAGCAGTTTATTAGGGACAGGGCCGCAGGTCGAGGAGACCCAGTACTTC. Its protein product is CASSLLGTGPQVEETQYF. Looking up the rest from reference TRBV28 and TRBJ2-5 gives the full variable domain: DVKVTQSSRYLVKRTGEKVFLECVQDMDHENMFWYRQDPGLGLRLIYFSYDVKMKEKGDIPEGYSVSREKKERFSLILESASTNQTSMYLCASSLLGTGPQVEETQYFGPGTRLLVL.